The present entry profiles one T cell receptor beta chain with its context. The antigen is unknown. This sample was included in a study of Ad26.COV2.S vaccination and SARS-CoV-2 variants. Overall study context: Trial arm assignment for the donor was COV1001 Ad26.COV2.S. Intramuscular Ad26.COV2.S at 5x10^10 or 1x10^11 viral particles.

Clones were read by immunoSEQ multiplex PCR, and TCRdb kept only the in-frame ones, dropping some. The sample yields hundreds of thousands of clones, roughly 86% seen once. Losses at the gene ends were 1 base for V and 0 bases for J; bases not matched to a gene: 1. CDR3 size: 16 residues. Germline-derived CDR1 and CDR2 are LNHDA and SQIVND (reference sequence). Study outcomes and limitations: Breadth and depth estimates from TCRs may understate total T cell responses.

Treatment of the sample: some 20 received Ad26.COV2.S at low or high dose, single or two shots; roughly five received placebo; per-sample allocation not given. Samples were taken on day 63 after the first vaccine or placebo injection. It was Wuhan-strain SARS-CoV-2 spike that the Ad26 vaccine vector expressed. The specimen was peripheral blood, collected in a trial of Ad26.COV2.S vaccine versus placebo. The chain carries TRBV19 and TRBJ1-1; TRBD1 matches at 11 bases. The receptor was derived from a person between 18 and 65 years old who received the Ad26.COV2.S COVID-19 vaccine or a placebo. CDR3 bases: TGTGCCAGTAGTATAGGGACAGGGGGCGTGAACACTGAAGCTTTCTTT. Encoded protein: CASSIGTGGVNTEAFF.